The TCR beta chain described here comes from a study of blood T cell repertoires in COVID-19. Study as a whole: Both acute and convalescent COVID-19 samples were obtained from the United States, Italy and Spain. Nucleic acid was either cDNA or gDNA, and it came from T cells, B-cell-depleted T cells, or PBMCs.

As originally analysed: Quantification of nucleated cells was approximated via reference gene primer amplification. The table came from immunoSEQ multiplex PCR; TCRdb's copy has only in-frame clones and leaves some out. The V and J calls and clone size were taken over from that table, and D and trimming were inferred from the DNA. The top ten hold roughly a tenth of the sample, which has 90,000 to 100,000 clones, over 70% seen once. The sample holds a few counts of this clone. Trimming shortened V by 0 bases and J by 4 bases, and 10 bases separated the two germline ends. CDR3 length: 14 amino acids. Germline CDR1 LNHDA, CDR2 SQIVND (reference sequence).

This chain uses TRBV19 with TRBJ2-7; possible D gene TRBD1, 6 bases. The sequence was obtained from a woman of 80 years or more with acute or convalescent COVID-19. Material for sequencing was peripheral blood. CDR3 amino acids: CASSIDRGPYEQYF. As DNA, the CDR3 is TGTGCCAGTAGTATAGACAGGGGTCCGTACGAGCAGTACTTC.